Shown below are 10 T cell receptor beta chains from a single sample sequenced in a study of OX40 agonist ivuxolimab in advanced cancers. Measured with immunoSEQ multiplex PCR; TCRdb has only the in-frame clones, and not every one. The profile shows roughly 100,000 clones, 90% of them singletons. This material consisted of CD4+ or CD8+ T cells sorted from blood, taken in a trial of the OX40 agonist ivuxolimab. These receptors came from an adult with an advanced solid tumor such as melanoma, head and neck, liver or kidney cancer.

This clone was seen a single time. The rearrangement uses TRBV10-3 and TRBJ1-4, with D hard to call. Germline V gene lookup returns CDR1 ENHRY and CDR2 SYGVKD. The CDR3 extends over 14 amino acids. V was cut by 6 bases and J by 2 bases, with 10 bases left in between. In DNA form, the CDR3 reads TGTGCCATCAGCGAGGGTACGACTAATGAAAAACTGTTTTTT. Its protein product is CAISEGTTNEKLFF.

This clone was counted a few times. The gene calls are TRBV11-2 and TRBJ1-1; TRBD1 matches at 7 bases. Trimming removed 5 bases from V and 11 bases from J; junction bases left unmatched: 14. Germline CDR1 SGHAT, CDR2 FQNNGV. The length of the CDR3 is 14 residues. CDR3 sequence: CASSRNGQAGPAFF. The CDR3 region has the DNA TGTGCCAGCAGCCGTAACGGACAGGCCGGCCCTGCTTTCTTT.

DNA of the CDR3: TGTGCCAGCAGCTTAGATTACAGGGAAGAGCAGTACTTC. Its translation is CASSLDYREEQYF. V gene TRBV7-9 combines with J gene TRBJ2-7, with D perhaps matching TRBD1 (6 bases). There are 13 residues in the CDR3. CDR1 is SEHNR, CDR2 FQNEAQ, per germline (reference sequence). V lost 1 base and J 7 bases, leaving 11 bases between the germline ends.

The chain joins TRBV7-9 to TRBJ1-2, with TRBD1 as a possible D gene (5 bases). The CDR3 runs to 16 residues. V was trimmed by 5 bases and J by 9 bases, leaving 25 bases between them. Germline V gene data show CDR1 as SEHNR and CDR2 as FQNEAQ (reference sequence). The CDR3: CASSLTDLGQPMSYTF. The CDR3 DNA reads TGTGCCAGCAGCCTCACCGACCTAGGACAACCTATGAGCTACACCTTC.

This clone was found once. This CDR3 reads CASTVYNQPQHF. The CDR3 DNA is TGTGCCAGTACAGTTTATAATCAGCCCCAGCATTTT. The J gene is TRBJ1-5, the V gene TRBV19; D remains ambiguous. Germline V CDR1 and CDR2: LNHDA, SQIVND (reference sequence). Trimming took 7 bases from V and 4 from J, leaving 8 bases between them. The CDR3 covers 12 residues.

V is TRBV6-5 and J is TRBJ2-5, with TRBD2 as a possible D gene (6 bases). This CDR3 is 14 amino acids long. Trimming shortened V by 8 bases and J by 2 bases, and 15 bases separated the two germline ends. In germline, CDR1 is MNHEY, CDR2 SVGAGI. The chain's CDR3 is CASGILGGQETQYF. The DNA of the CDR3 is TGTGCCAGCGGGATATTGGGGGGACAAGAGACCCAGTACTTC.

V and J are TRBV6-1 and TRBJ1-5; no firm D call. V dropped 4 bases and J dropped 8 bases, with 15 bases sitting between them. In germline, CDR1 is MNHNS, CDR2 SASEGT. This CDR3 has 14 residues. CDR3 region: CASSGTGRVEPQHF. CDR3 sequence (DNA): TGTGCCAGCAGTGGCACGGGAAGAGTGGAGCCCCAGCATTTT.

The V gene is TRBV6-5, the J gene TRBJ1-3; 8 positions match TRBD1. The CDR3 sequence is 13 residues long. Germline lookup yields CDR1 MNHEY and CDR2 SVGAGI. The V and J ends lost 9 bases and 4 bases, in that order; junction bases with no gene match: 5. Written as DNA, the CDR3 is TGTGCCAGTGGCCAGGGGGCAGGAAACACCATATATTTT. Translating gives CASGQGAGNTIYF.

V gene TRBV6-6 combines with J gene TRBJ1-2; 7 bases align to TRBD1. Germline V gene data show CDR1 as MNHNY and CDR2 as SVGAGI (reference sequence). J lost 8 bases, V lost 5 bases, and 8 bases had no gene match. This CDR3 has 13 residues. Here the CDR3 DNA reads TGTGCCAGCAGTCCCATGTACAGGGGAGGCTACACCTTC. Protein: CASSPMYRGGYTF.

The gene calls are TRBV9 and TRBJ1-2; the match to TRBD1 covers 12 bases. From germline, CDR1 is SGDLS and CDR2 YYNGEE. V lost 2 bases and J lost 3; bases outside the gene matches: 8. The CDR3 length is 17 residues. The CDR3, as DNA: TGTGCCAGCAGCGTTAACCCCGGGACAGGGGGCCACTATGGCTACACCTTC. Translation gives CASSVNPGTGGHYGYTF.